This T cell receptor beta chain originates from a study of blood T cell repertoires in COVID-19. At the level of the study: From T cells, B-cell-depleted T cells, or PBMCs came the material, which was cDNA or gDNA.

Trimming left V 3 bases short and J 3 bases short, with 6 bases between. The CDR3 spans 13 residues. Germline V lookup: CDR1 LNHDA, CDR2 SQIVND (reference sequence). This clone turned up a few times. Methods used by the authors: Counts of nucleated cells, estimated from reference gene primer amplification, were obtained. Some clones are missing from TCRdb's copy, which holds only in-frame ones; the method was immunoSEQ multiplex PCR. V, J and clone size are taken as reported in that table, and D and trimming were inferred from the DNA itself. The repertoire includes 400,000 to 450,000 clones, about nine tenths of them detected once, and roughly 1.4% sits in the top ten.

Sequencing was done on a sample of peripheral blood. The genes are TRBV19 and TRBJ1-5; D gene uncertain. The sequence was obtained from a woman aged 30 to 39 with active or convalescent COVID-19. CDR3 nucleotide sequence: TGTGCCAGTAGTATCGGGATCAATCAGCCCCAGCATTTT. It translates to CASSIGINQPQHF.